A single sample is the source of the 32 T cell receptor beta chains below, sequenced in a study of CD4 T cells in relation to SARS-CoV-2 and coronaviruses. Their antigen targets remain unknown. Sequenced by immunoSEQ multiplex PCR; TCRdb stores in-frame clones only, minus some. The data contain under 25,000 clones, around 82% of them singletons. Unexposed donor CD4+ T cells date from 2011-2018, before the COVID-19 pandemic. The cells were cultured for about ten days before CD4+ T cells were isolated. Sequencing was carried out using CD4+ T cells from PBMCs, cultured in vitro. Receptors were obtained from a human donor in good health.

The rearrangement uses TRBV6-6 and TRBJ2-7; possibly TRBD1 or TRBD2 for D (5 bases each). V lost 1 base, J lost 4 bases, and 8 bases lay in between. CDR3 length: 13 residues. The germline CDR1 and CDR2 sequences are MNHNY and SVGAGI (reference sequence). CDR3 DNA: TGTGCCAGCAGTTACTTGGGGGATTACGAGCAGTACTTC. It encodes CASSYLGDYEQYF.

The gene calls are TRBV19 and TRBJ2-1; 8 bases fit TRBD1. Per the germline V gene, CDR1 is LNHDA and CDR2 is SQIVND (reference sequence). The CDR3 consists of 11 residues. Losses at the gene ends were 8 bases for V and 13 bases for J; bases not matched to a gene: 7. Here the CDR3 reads CASRTGQAQFF. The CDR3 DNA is TGTGCCAGTCGGACGGGACAGGCCCAGTTCTTC.

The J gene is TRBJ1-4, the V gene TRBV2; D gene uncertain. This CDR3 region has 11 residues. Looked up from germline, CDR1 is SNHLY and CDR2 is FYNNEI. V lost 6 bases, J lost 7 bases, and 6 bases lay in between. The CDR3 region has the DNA TGTGCCAGCAGCTTTGGTGAAAAACTGTTTTTT. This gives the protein CASSFGEKLFF.

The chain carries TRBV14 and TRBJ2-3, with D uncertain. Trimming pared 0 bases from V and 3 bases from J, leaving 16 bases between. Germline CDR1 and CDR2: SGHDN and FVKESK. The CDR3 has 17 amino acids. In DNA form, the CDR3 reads TGTGCCAGCAGCCAAGATTTTGGGGAAGATGGGACAGATACGCAGTATTTT. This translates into CASSQDFGEDGTDTQYF.

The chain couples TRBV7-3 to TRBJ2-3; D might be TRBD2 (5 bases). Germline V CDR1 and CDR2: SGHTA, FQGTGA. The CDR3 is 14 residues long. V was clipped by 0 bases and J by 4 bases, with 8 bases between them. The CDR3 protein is CASSLTGGSDTQYF. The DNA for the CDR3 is TGTGCCAGCAGCTTAACCGGAGGTTCAGATACGCAGTATTTT.

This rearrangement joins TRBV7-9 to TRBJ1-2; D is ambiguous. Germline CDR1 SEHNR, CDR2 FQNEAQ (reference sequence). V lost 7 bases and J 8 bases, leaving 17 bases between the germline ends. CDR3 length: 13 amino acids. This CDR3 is CASTVTPFGGYTF. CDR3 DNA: TGTGCCAGCACCGTTACGCCCTTCGGGGGCTACACCTTC.

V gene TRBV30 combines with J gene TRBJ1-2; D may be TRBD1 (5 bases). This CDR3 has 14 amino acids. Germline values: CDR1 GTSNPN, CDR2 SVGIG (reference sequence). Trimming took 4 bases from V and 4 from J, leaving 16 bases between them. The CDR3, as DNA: TGTGCCTGGAAGGGGCAGGATAAGGCCTATGGCTACACCTTC. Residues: CAWKGQDKAYGYTF.

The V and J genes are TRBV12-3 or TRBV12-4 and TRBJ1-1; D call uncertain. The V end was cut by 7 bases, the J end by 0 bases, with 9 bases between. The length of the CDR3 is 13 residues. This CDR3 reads CASTPQVNTEAFF. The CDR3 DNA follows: TGTGCCAGCACCCCCCAAGTGAACACTGAAGCTTTCTTT.

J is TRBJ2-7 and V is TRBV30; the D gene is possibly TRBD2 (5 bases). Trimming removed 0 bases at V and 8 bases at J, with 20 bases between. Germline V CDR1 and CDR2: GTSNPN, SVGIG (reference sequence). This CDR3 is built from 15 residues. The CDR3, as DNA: TGTGCCTGGAGTGTTATCTCGAGGGAGTTAGGAAAGCAGTACTTC. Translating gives CAWSVISRELGKQYF.

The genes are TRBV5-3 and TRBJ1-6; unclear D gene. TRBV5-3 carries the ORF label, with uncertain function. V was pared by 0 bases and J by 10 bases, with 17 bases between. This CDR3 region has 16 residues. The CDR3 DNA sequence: TGTGCCAGAAGCTTGGGTAAGAGGTTAGTTGGATCACCCCTCCACTTT. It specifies CARSLGKRLVGSPLHF.

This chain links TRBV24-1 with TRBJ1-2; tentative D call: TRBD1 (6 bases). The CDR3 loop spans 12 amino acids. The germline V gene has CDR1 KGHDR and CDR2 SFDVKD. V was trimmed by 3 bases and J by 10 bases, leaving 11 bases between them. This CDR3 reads CATSDPQGAYTF. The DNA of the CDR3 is TGTGCCACCAGTGATCCACAGGGAGCCTACACCTTC.

In DNA, the CDR3 is TGTGCCAGCAGTCGAAATCCGGGCGGAGCTTTGAAAAGATCCCGGAGTGAGCAGTTCTTC. Translating it yields CASSRNPGGALKRSRSEQFF. The chain joins TRBV6-6 to TRBJ2-1; D not certain. CDR3 size: 20 residues. Trimming cost V 5 bases and J 9 bases, with 35 bases left between them. CDR1 MNHNY and CDR2 SVGAGI come from the germline V gene (reference sequence).

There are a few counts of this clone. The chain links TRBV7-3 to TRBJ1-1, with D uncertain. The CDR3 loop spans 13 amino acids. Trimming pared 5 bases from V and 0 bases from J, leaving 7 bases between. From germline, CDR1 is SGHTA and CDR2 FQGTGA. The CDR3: CASSATVNTEAFF. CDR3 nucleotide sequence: TGTGCCAGCAGCGCTACAGTGAACACTGAAGCTTTCTTT.

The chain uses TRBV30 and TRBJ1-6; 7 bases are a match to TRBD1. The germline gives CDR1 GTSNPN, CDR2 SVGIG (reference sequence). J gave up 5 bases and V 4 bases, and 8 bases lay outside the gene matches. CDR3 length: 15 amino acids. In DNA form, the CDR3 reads TGTGCCTGGAAGTACAGGGGAGGGGATAATTCACCCCTCCACTTT. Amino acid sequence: CAWKYRGGDNSPLHF. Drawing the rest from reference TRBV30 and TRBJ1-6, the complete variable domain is SQTIHQWPATLVQPVGSPLSLECTVEGTSNPNLYWYRQAAGRGLQLLFYSVGIGQISSEVPQNLSASRPQDRQFILSSKKLLLSDSGFYLCAWKYRGGDNSPLHFGNGTRLTVT.

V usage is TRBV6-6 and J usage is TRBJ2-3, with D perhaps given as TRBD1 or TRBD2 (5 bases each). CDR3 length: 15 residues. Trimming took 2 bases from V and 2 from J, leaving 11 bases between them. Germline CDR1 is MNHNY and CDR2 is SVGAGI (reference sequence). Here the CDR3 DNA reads TGTGCCAGCAGTTACGGACTGGACACCACAGATACGCAGTATTTT. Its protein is CASSYGLDTTDTQYF.

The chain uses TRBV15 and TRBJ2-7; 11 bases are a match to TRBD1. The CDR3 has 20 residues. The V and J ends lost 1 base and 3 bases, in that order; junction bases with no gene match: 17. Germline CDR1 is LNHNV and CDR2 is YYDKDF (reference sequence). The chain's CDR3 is CATSRGPGQGVWGQLYEQYF. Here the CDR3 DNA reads TGTGCCACCAGCAGAGGCCCGGGACAGGGGGTTTGGGGCCAACTCTACGAGCAGTACTTC. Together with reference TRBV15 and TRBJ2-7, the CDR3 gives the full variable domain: DAMVIQNPRYQVTQFGKPVTLSCSQTLNHNVMYWYQQKSSQAPKLLFHYYDKDFNNEADTPDNFQSRRPNTSFCFLDIRSPGLGDTAMYLCATSRGPGQGVWGQLYEQYFGPGTRLTVT.

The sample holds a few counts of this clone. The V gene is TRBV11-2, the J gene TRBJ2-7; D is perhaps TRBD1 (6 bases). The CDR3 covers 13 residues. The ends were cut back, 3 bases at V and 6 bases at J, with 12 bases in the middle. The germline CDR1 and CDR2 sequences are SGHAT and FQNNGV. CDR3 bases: TGTGCCAGCAGCTTGGACAGTCTCTCCGAGCAGTACTTC. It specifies CASSLDSLSEQYF. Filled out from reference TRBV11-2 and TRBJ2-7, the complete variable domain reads EAGVAQSPRYKIIEKRQSVAFWCNPISGHATLYWYQQILGQGPKLLIQFQNNGVVDDSQLPKDRFSAERLKGVDSTLKIQPAKLEDSAVYLCASSLDSLSEQYFGPGTRLTVT.

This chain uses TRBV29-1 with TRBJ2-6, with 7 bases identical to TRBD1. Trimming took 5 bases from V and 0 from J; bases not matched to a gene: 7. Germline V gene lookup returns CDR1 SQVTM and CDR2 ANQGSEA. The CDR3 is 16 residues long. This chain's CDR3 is CSVLDRVPSGANVLTF. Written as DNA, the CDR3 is TGCAGCGTTCTCGACAGGGTCCCCTCTGGGGCCAACGTCCTGACTTTC.

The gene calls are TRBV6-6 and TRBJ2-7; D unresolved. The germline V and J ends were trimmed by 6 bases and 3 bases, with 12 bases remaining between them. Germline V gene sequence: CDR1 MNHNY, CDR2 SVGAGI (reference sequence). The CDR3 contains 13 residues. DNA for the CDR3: TGTGCCAGCAGACACCTAGTGGACTACGAGCAGTACTTC. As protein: CASRHLVDYEQYF.

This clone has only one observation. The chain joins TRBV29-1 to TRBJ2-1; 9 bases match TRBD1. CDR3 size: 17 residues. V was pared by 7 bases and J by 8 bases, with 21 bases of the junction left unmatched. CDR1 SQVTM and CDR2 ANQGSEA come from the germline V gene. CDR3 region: CSARQGVSRETFDEQFF. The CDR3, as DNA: TGCAGCGCGAGACAGGGGGTATCGCGGGAGACTTTCGATGAGCAGTTCTTC.

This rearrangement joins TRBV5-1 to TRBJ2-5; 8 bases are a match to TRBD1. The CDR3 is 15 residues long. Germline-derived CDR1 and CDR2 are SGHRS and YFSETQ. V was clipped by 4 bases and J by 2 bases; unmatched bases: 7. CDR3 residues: CASSLETGVQETQYF. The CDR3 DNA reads TGCGCCAGCAGCCTAGAGACAGGGGTACAAGAGACCCAGTACTTC.

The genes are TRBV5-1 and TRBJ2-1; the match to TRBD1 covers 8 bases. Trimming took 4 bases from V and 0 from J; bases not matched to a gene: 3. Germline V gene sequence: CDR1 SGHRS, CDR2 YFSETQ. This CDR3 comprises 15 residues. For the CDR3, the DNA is TGCGCCAGCAGCCAAGGACAGGGCTCCTACAATGAGCAGTTCTTC. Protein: CASSQGQGSYNEQFF.

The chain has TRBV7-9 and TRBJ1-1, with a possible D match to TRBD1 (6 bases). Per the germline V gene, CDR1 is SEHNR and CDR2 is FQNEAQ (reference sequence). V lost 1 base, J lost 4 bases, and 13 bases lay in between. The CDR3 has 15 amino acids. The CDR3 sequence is CASSLVGGAVTEAFF. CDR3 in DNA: TGTGCCAGCAGCTTAGTGGGGGGCGCGGTCACTGAAGCTTTCTTT.

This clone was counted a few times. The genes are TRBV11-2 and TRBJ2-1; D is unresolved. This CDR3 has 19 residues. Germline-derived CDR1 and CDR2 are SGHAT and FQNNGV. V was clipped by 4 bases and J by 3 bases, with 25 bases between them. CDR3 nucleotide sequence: TGTGCCAGCAGCTCGCACCCCATCGTAGGTCGGTTCTTCTACAATGAGCAGTTCTTC. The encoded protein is CASSSHPIVGRFFYNEQFF. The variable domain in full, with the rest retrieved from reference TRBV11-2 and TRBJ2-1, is EAGVAQSPRYKIIEKRQSVAFWCNPISGHATLYWYQQILGQGPKLLIQFQNNGVVDDSQLPKDRFSAERLKGVDSTLKIQPAKLEDSAVYLCASSSHPIVGRFFYNEQFFGPGTRLTVL.

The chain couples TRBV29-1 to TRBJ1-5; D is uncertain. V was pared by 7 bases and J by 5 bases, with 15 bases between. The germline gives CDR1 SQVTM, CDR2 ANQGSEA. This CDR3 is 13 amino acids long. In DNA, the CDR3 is TGCAGCGCTACTACAAGCTTATATCAGCCCCAGCATTTT. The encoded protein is CSATTSLYQPQHF.

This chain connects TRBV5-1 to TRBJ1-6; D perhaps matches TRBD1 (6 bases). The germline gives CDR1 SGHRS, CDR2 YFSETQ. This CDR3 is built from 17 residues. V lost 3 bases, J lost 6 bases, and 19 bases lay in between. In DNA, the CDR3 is TGCGCCAGCAGCTGTGCATACTTGACAGGTATTAATTCACCCCTCCACTTT. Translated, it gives CASSCAYLTGINSPLHF.

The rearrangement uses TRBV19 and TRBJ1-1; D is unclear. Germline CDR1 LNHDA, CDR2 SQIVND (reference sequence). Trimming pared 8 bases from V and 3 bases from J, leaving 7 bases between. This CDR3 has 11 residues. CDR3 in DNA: TGTGCCAGTCGGCGGTACACTGAAGCTTTCTTT. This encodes CASRRYTEAFF.

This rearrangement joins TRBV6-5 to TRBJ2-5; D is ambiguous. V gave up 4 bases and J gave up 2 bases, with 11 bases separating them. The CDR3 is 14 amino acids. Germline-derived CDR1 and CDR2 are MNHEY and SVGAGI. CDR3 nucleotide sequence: TGTGCCAGCAGTTTAGTAGTGGGGCAAGAGACCCAGTACTTC. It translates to CASSLVVGQETQYF.

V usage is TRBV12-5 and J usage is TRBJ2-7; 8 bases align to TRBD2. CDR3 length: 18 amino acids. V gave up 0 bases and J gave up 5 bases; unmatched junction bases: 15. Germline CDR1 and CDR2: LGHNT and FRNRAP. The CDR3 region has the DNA TGTGCTAGTGGTTTGGTACGTGACGGGAGGGCCTTTCTCGACGAGCAGTACTTC. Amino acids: CASGLVRDGRAFLDEQYF. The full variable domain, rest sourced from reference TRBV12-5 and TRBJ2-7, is DARVTQTPRHKVTEMGQEVTMRCQPILGHNTVFWYRQTMMQGLELLAYFRNRAPLDDSGMPKDRFSAEMPDATLATLKIQPSEPRDSAVYFCASGLVRDGRAFLDEQYFGPGTRLTVT.

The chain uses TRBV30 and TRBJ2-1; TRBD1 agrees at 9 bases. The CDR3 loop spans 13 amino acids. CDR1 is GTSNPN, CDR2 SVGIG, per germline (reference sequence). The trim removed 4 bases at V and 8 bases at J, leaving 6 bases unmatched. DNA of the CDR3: TGTGCCTGGAAAGGGACAGGGTTTGATGAGCAGTTCTTC. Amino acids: CAWKGTGFDEQFF.

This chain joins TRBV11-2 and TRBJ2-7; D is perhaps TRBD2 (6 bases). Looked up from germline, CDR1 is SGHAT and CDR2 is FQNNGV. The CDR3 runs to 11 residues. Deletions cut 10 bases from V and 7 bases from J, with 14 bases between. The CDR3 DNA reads TGTGCCACCGGGAGATTGGGTGAGCAGTACTTC. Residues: CATGRLGEQYF.

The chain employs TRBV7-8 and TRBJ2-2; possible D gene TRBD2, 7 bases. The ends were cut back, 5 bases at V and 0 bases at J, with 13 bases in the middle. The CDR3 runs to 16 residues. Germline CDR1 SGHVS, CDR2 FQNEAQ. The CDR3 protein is CASSPQGGANTGELFF. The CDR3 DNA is TGTGCCAGCAGCCCCCAAGGGGGGGCGAACACCGGGGAGCTGTTTTTT.